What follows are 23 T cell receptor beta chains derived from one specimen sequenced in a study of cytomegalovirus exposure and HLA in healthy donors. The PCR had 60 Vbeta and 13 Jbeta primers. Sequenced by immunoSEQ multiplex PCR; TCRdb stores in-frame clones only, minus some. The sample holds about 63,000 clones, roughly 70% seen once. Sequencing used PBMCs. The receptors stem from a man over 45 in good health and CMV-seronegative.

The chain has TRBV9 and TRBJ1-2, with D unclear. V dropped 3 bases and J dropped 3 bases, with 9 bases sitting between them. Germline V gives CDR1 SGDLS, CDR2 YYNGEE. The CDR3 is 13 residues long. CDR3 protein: CASSGTDHYGYTF. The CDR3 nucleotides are TGTGCCAGCAGCGGCACAGACCACTATGGCTACACCTTC. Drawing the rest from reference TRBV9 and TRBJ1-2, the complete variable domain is DSGVTQTPKHLITATGQRVTLRCSPRSGDLSVYWYQQSLDQGLQFLIQYYNGEERAKGNILERFSAQQFPDLHSELNLSSLELGDSALYFCASSGTDHYGYTFGSGTRLTVV.

CDR3 DNA sequence: TGTGCCAGCAGCTTAGGGGCAGGGACTGGAATCACTGAAGCTTTCTTT. Translated, it gives CASSLGAGTGITEAFF. The V and J genes are TRBV7-9 and TRBJ1-1; weak D call: TRBD1 (5 bases). This CDR3 has 16 amino acids. V was clipped by 1 base and J by 4 bases, with 16 bases between them. The germline gives CDR1 SEHNR, CDR2 FQNEAQ (reference sequence). Filled out from reference TRBV7-9 and TRBJ1-1, the complete variable domain reads DTGVSQNPRHKITKRGQNVTFRCDPISEHNRLYWYRQTLGQGPEFLTYFQNEAQLEKSRLLSDRFSAERPKGSFSTLEIQRTEQGDSAMYLCASSLGAGTGITEAFFGQGTRLTVV.

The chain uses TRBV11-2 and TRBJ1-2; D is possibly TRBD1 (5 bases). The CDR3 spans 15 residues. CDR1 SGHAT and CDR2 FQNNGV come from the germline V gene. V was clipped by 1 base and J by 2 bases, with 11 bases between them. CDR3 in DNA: TGTGCCAGCAGCTTAGTAGGAGGGGCCAACTATGGCTACACCTTC. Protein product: CASSLVGGANYGYTF.

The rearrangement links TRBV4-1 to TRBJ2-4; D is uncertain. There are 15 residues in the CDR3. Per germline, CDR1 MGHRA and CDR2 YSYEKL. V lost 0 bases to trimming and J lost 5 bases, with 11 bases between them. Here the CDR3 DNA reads TGCGCCAGCAGCCAAGAGAAGCAAATCCAAAACATTCAGTACTTC. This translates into CASSQEKQIQNIQYF.

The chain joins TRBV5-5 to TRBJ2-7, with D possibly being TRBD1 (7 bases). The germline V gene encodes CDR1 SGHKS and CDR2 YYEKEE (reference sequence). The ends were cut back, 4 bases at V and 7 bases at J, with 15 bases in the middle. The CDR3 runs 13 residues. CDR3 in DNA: TGTGCCAGCAGCCCTCCCAGGGGGGTGGAGCAGTACTTC. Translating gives CASSPPRGVEQYF.

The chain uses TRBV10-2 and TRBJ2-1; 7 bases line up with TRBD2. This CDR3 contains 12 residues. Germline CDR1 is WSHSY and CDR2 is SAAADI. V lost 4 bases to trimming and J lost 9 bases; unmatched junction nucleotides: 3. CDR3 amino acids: CASSGLAGEQFF. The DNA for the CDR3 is TGCGCCAGCAGTGGACTAGCAGGTGAGCAGTTCTTC.

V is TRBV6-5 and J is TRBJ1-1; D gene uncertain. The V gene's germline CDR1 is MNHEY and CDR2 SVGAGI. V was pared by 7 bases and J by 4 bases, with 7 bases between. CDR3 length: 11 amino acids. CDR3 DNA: TGTGCCAGCATAGGGAGCACTGAAGCTTTCTTT. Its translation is CASIGSTEAFF.

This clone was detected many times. For the CDR3, the DNA is TGCGCCAGCAGCTCGATGACAGGGTCACTTGACGAGCAGTACTTC. It specifies CASSSMTGSLDEQYF. This sequence joins TRBV5-1 and TRBJ2-7; 7 nucleotides agree with TRBD1. V trimming: 3 bases; J trimming: 5 bases; junction bases outside the gene matches: 11. The germline V gene encodes CDR1 SGHRS and CDR2 YFSETQ. The CDR3 sequence is 15 residues long.

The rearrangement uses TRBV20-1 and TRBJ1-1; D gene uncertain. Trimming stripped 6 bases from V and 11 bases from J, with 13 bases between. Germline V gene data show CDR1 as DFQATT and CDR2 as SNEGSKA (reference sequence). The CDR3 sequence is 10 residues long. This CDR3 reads CSAEEEEAFF. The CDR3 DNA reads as TGCAGTGCCGAGGAGGAGGAGGCTTTCTTT.

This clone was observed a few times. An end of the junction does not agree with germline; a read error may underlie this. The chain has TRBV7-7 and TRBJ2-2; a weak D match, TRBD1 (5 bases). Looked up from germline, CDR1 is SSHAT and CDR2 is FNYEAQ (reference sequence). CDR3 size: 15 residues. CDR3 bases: TGTGCTAGCAGCTTATCAGGGTTAGGCACCGGGGAGCTGTTTTTT. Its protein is CASSLSGLGTGELFF.

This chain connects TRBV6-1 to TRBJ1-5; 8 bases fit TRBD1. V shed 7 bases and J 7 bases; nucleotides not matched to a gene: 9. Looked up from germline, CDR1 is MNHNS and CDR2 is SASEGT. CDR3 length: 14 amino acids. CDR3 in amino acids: CASMYRGVEQPQHF. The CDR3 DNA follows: TGTGCCAGCATGTACAGGGGGGTGGAACAGCCCCAGCATTTT.

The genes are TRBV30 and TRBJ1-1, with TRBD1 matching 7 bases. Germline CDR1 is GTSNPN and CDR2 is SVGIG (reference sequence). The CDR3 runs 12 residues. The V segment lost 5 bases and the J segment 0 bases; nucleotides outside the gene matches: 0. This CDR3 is CAWGTVNTEAFF. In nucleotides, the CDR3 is TGTGCCTGGGGGACAGTGAACACTGAAGCTTTCTTT.

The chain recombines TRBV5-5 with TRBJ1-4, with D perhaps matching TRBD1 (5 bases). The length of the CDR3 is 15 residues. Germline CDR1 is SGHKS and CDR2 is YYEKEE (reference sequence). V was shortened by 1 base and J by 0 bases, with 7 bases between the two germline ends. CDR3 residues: CASSLWGSTNEKLFF. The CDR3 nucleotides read TGTGCCAGCAGCTTGTGGGGCTCAACTAATGAAAAACTGTTTTTT.

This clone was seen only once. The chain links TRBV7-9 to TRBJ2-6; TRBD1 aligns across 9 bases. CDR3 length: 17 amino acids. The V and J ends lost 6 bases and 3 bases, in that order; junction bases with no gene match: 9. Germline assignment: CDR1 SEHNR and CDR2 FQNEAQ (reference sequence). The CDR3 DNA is TGTGCCAGCAGGGCCTGGGACAGGGTTCTTGGGGCCAACGTCCTGACTTTC. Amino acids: CASRAWDRVLGANVLTF.

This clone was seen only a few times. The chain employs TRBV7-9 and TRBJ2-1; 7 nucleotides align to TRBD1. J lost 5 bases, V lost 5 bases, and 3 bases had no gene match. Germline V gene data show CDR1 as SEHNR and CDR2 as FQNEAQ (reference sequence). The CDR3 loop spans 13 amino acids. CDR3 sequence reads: CASSLTGDNEQFF. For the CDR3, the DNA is TGTGCCAGCAGCCTAACAGGGGACAATGAGCAGTTCTTC. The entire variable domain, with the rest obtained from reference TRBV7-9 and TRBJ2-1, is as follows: DTGVSQNPRHKITKRGQNVTFRCDPISEHNRLYWYRQTLGQGPEFLTYFQNEAQLEKSRLLSDRFSAERPKGSFSTLEIQRTEQGDSAMYLCASSLTGDNEQFFGPGTRLTVL.

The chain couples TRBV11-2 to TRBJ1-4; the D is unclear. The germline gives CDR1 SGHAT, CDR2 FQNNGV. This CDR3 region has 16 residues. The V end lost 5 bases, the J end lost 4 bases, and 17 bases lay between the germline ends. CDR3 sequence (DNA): TGTGCCAGCAGCCCACTGGTTTTCCAAGATAATGAAAAACTGTTTTTT. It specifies CASSPLVFQDNEKLFF.

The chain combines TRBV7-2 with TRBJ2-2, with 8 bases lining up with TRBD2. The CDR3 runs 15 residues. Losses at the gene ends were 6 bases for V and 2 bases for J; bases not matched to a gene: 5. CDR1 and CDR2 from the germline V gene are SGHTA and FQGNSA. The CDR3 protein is CASRPTSGNTGELFF. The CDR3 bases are TGTGCCAGCAGACCCACTAGCGGAAACACCGGGGAGCTGTTTTTT.

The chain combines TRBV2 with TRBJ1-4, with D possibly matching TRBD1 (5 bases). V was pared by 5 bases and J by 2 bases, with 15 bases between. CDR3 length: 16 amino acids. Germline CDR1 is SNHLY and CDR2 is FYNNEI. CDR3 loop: CASSPGGDGTNEKLFF. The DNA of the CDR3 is TGTGCCAGCAGTCCGGGAGGGGACGGCACTAATGAAAAACTGTTTTTT.

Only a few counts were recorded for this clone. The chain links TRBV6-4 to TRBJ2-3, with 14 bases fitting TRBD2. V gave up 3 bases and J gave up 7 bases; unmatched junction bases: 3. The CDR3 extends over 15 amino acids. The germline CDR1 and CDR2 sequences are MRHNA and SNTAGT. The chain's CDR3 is CASSETSGGAHTQYF. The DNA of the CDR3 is TGTGCCAGCAGTGAGACTAGCGGGGGGGCGCATACGCAGTATTTT.

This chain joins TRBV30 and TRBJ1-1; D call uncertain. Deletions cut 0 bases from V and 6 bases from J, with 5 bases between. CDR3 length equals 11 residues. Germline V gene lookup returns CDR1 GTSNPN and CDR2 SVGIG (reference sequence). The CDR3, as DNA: TGTGCCTGGAGTGTACTGGCTGAAGCTTTCTTT. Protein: CAWSVLAEAFF. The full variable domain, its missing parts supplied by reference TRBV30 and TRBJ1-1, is SQTIHQWPATLVQPVGSPLSLECTVEGTSNPNLYWYRQAAGRGLQLLFYSVGIGQISSEVPQNLSASRPQDRQFILSSKKLLLSDSGFYLCAWSVLAEAFFGQGTRLTVV.

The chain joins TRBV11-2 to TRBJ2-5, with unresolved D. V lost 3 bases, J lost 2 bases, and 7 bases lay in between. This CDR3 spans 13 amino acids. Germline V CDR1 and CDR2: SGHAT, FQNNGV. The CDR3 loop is CASSFGQQETQYF. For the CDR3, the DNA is TGTGCCAGCAGCTTTGGTCAGCAAGAGACCCAGTACTTC.

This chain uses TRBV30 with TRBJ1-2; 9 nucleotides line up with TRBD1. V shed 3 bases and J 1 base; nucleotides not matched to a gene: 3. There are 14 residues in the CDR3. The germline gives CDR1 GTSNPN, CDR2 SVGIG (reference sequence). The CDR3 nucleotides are TGTGCCTGGAGGGGACAGGGCCTTAACTATGGCTACACCTTC. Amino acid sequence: CAWRGQGLNYGYTF.

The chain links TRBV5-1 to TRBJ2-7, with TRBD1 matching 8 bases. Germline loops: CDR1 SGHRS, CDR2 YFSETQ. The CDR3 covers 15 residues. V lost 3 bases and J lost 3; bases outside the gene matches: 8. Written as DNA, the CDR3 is TGCGCCAGCAGCTCAAAGAACGGGACAGGCTACGAGCAGTACTTC. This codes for CASSSKNGTGYEQYF.